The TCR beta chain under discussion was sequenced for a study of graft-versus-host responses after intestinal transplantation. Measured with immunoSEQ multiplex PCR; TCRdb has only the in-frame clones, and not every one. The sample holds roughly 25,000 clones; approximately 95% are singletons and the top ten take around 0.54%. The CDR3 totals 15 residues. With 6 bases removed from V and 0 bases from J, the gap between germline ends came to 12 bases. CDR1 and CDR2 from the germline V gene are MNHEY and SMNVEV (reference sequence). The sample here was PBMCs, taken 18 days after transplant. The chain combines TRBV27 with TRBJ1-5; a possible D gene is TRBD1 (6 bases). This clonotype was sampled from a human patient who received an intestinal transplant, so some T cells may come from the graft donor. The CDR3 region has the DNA TGTGCCAGCAGACAGGGAACTAATAGCAATCAGCCCCAGCATTTT. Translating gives CASRQGTNSNQPQHF.